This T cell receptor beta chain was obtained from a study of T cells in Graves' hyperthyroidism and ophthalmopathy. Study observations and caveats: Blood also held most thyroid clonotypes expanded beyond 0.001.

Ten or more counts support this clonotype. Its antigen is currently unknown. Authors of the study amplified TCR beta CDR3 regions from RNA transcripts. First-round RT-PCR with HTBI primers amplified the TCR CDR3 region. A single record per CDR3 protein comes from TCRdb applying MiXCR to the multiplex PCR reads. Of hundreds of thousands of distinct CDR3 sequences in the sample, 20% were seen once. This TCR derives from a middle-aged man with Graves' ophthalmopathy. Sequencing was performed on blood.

DNA for the CDR3: TGTGCCAGCAGCACCCGGACTAGCGCCACCGGGGAGCTGTTTTTT. Residues: CASSTRTSATGELFF. This chain uses TRBV3-1 with TRBJ2-2, with 9 bases identical to TRBD2. CDR3 length: 15 residues. Germline-derived CDR1 and CDR2 are LGHDT and YNNKEL (reference sequence). V shed 5 bases and J 4 bases; nucleotides not matched to a gene: 5.